These 10 T cell receptor beta chains share one sample of origin, sequenced in a study of blood T cell repertoires in COVID-19. Generated by immunoSEQ multiplex PCR, the TCRdb table keeps only in-frame clones and is missing some. The sample includes 250,000 to 350,000 clones, about 85% of them seen just once. Sequencing input: peripheral blood. All receptors derive from a human donor with COVID-19, enrolled during active disease. The donor label of this sample is uncertain.

The sample holds one count of this clone. The rearrangement links TRBV28 to TRBJ2-1; TRBD2 matches at 12 bases. The CDR3 is 16 amino acids. The germline V gene has CDR1 MDHEN and CDR2 SYDVKM. The V segment lost 3 bases and the J segment 7 bases; nucleotides outside the gene matches: 7. CDR3 DNA: TGTGCCAGCAGTTTCCCGACTAGCGGGAGAAGTAATGAGCAGTTCTTC. It yields the protein CASSFPTSGRSNEQFF.

This clone was observed a handful of times. J is TRBJ2-1 and V is TRBV5-4; the D gene is possibly TRBD2 (5 bases). The germline V and J ends were trimmed by 4 bases and 7 bases, with 18 bases remaining between them. Germline assignment: CDR1 SGHNT and CDR2 YYREEE (reference sequence). The CDR3 length is 15 residues. The CDR3: CASSPGSSERNEQFF. CDR3 sequence (DNA): TGTGCCAGCAGCCCGGGGTCATCGGAAAGGAATGAGCAGTTCTTC.

The chain recombines TRBV6-2 or TRBV6-3 with TRBJ2-5; D is uncertain. This CDR3 region has 14 residues. Trimming removed 2 bases from V and 5 bases from J, with 12 bases in between. Germline CDR1 MNHEY, CDR2 SVGEGT. The CDR3 region is CASSYGFDGETQYF. CDR3 in DNA: TGTGCCAGCAGTTACGGGTTTGACGGGGAGACCCAGTACTTC.

The table lists this clone with a count of one. The genes are TRBV5-1 and TRBJ1-1; 12 bases map to TRBD1. V dropped 2 bases and J dropped 6; count of bases not matched to a gene: 8. The CDR3 loop spans 16 amino acids. Germline V gene sequence: CDR1 SGHRS, CDR2 YFSETQ. CDR3 DNA sequence: TGCGCCAGCAGCTTAACCGGGACAGGGGGCTTCTCTGAAGCTTTCTTT. Protein sequence: CASSLTGTGGFSEAFF.

The rearrangement uses TRBV18 and TRBJ1-2, with 8 bases lining up with TRBD1. Germline V gives CDR1 KGHSH, CDR2 LQKENI. V lost 4 bases, J lost 8 bases, and 6 bases stayed unmatched. The CDR3 is made up of 13 amino acids. CDR3 sequence reads: CASSRGQAEGYTF. DNA for the CDR3: TGTGCCAGCTCACGGGGACAGGCGGAAGGCTACACCTTC.

The chain links TRBV7-2 to TRBJ1-2; D is undetermined. V was clipped by 2 bases and J by 4 bases, with 11 bases between them. This CDR3 comprises 14 residues. Germline V gene sequence: CDR1 SGHTA, CDR2 FQGNSA. The CDR3 DNA reads TGTGCCAGCAGCTTAACCCAAGGGAGCTATGGCTACACCTTC. It yields the protein CASSLTQGSYGYTF.

The chain joins TRBV10-2 to TRBJ2-1; a possible D gene is TRBD1 (6 bases). Trimming left V 3 bases short and J 0 bases short, with 6 bases between. Germline V lookup: CDR1 WSHSY, CDR2 SAAADI. The CDR3 length is 14 residues. CDR3 bases: TGCGCCAGCAGTGAACAGGGCTCCTACAATGAGCAGTTCTTC. It yields the protein CASSEQGSYNEQFF.

This rearrangement joins TRBV4-1 to TRBJ2-3, with 14 bases identical to TRBD2. The CDR3 extends over 19 amino acids. V trimming: 4 bases; J trimming: 3 bases; junction bases outside the gene matches: 12. Germline V gives CDR1 MGHRA, CDR2 YSYEKL. The CDR3 here is CASSLIPGLAGDGTDTQYF. In DNA form, the CDR3 reads TGCGCCAGCAGCCTTATCCCGGGACTAGCGGGAGACGGAACAGATACGCAGTATTTT.

This clone was seen only a few times. The J gene is TRBJ1-6, the V gene TRBV28; the D is unclear. Germline loops: CDR1 MDHEN, CDR2 SYDVKM. This CDR3 has 17 amino acids. V lost 5 bases, J lost 3 bases, and 17 bases lay in between. Here the CDR3 DNA reads TGTGCCAGCAGTGTCAGGCGTCTCCCCCTCTATAATTCACCCCTCCACTTT. Protein: CASSVRRLPLYNSPLHF. Using reference TRBV28 and TRBJ1-6 for the parts outside the CDR3, the full variable domain is DVKVTQSSRYLVKRTGEKVFLECVQDMDHENMFWYRQDPGLGLRLIYFSYDVKMKEKGDIPEGYSVSREKKERFSLILESASTNQTSMYLCASSVRRLPLYNSPLHFGNGTRLTVT.

This chain joins TRBV5-8 and TRBJ2-1, with 9 bases matching TRBD2. Germline CDR1 SGHTS, CDR2 YDEGEE. This CDR3 spans 16 amino acids. The ends lost 1 base at V and 3 bases at J; junction bases unmatched: 5. In nucleotides, the CDR3 is TGTGCCAGCAGCTTGCGCGGCGGGAGGGGCTACAATGAGCAGTTCTTC. This gives the protein CASSLRGGRGYNEQFF.